Here is one T cell receptor beta chain with its context. The sample originates from a study of blood T cell repertoires in COVID-19. About the research overall: Donors in the United States, Italy and Spain gave samples during acute or convalescent COVID-19. In each case, the material was cDNA or gDNA derived from T cells, B-cell-depleted T cells, or PBMCs.

Methods used by the authors: From reference gene primer amplification, estimates of nucleated cell counts were derived. Libraries were prepared by immunoSEQ multiplex PCR; TCRdb keeps only in-frame clonotypes and omits some of them. V, J and clone size reflect that table, while D and trimming were determined from the DNA. The repertoire consists of fewer than 80,000 clones, with 84% occurring once and the leading ten covering less than 15%. Looked up from germline, CDR1 is LNHDA and CDR2 is SQIVND (reference sequence). This CDR3 spans 14 amino acids. V was clipped by 6 bases and J by 4 bases; unmatched bases: 4. While infection was still active, Seattle patients were enrolled and then followed longitudinally.

The chain links TRBV19 to TRBJ2-5, with TRBD1 matching 11 bases. Sequencing was carried out using peripheral blood. This clonotype was sampled from a man in his fifties with COVID-19, enrolled during active disease. The CDR3 loop reads CASSPGTGGETQYF. In DNA form, the CDR3 reads TGTGCCAGTAGCCCCGGGACAGGGGGAGAGACCCAGTACTTC.